The entry below gives a single T cell receptor beta chain sequence along with its context. The antigen remains undetermined. V was shortened by 1 base and J by 7 bases, with 17 bases between the two germline ends. Germline V gene sequence: CDR1 SGHTA, CDR2 FQGNSA. This CDR3 is built from 16 residues. This sample is part of a study of cytomegalovirus exposure and HLA in healthy donors. In the PCR, 60 Vbeta and 13 Jbeta primers were used. Generated by immunoSEQ multiplex PCR, the TCRdb table keeps only in-frame clones and is missing some. The repertoire includes fewer than 120,000 clones, more than 75% of them detected once, and about 1.8% sits in the top ten. Notes on the study in general: There were a few CMV-associated chains whose specificity for CMV antigens was confirmed in vitro. Rarity characterized most TCR sequences, yet some public TCRs appeared in many donors. In a later analysis, TCR beta V- and J-gene trimming showed a link to a missense DCLRE1C variant.

Specimen: PBMCs. This chain joins TRBV7-2 and TRBJ1-5; D unclear. This receptor was obtained from a man aged 40-49 years in good health and CMV-seronegative. The CDR3 DNA is TGTGCCAGCAGCTTAGGGGCCCCCGCCAATCGGCAGCCCCAGCATTTT. Amino acid sequence: CASSLGAPANRQPQHF.